The sequence of this TCR beta chain was determined in a study of shared clonotypes between healthy human individuals. Findings and limits, study-wide: Naive CD4 clonotype sharing across several donors was 4% to 5.5%. Clonotypes not shared had lower generation probabilities than those common to all four donors.

A word on this clone: The antigen remains unidentified.

This table comes from immunoSEQ multiplex PCR, and its TCRdb copy is limited to in-frame clones, with some not included. Of a few million clones listed, around 90% are singletons. This CDR3 has 19 residues. The TCR comes from a man younger than 30 in good health. Some clones in this sample may be carry-over from other donors' samples. The sequencing input was naive CD4+ T cells from PBMCs. The sample's subset: CD45RA+ positively selected. The chain joins TRBV12-2 to TRBJ2-7; TRBD2 is the table's D call and was not checked against the DNA. TRBV12-2 is a pseudogene. DNA for the CDR3: TGTGCAAGTCGCTTTTCCCTTGAGCTGCTAGGTATTTTTTCCTACGAGCAGTACTTC. The encoded protein is CASRFSLELLGIFSYEQYF.